One and the same sample provided the 18 T cell receptor beta chains below, sequenced in a study of cytomegalovirus exposure and HLA in healthy donors. It was with 60 Vbeta and 13 Jbeta primers that the PCR ran. Data came from immunoSEQ multiplex PCR; TCRdb stores just in-frame clones and leaves some out. The data contain approximately 240,000 clones, around four fifths of them singletons. The sequenced material came from PBMCs. These receptors all stem from a woman aged 60-75 years in good health and CMV-seropositive.

The V and J genes are TRBV6-6 and TRBJ2-1; D not certain. The length of the CDR3 is 13 residues. Germline CDR1 and CDR2: MNHNY and SVGAGI (reference sequence). Trimming stripped 4 bases from V and 8 bases from J, with 12 bases between. Written as DNA, the CDR3 is TGTGCCAGCAGTTCTACTCGGGTCCATGAGCAGTTCTTC. Its translation is CASSSTRVHEQFF.

As regards this clone: Distinct nucleotide sequences in the sample also encode this CDR3. The rearrangement links TRBV27 to TRBJ1-3; D not resolved. CDR3 length equals 16 residues. Germline-derived CDR1 and CDR2 are MNHEY and SMNVEV (reference sequence). The ends were cut back, 5 bases at V and 2 bases at J, with 16 bases in the middle. CDR3 nucleotide sequence: TGTGCCAGCAGTCAGAGCCTCACAGTTACTGGAAACACCATATATTTT. It encodes CASSQSLTVTGNTIYF.

This clone has a handful of counts. This chain connects TRBV4-1 to TRBJ2-1; D call uncertain. Between the trimmed V and J ends, which lost 4 bases and 0 bases, there was a span of 13 bases. From germline, CDR1 is MGHRA and CDR2 YSYEKL. The CDR3 consists of 16 residues. The CDR3 here is CASSLLRGSSYNEQFF. The CDR3 nucleotides read TGCGCCAGCAGCCTCCTGAGAGGAAGCTCCTACAATGAGCAGTTCTTC.

V and J are TRBV5-1 and TRBJ1-2, with D tentatively TRBD1 (6 bases). This CDR3 spans 14 amino acids. Trimming pared 2 bases from V and 8 bases from J, leaving 16 bases between. Per the germline V gene, CDR1 is SGHRS and CDR2 is YFSETQ. CDR3 residues: CASSFEGESEGYTF. The CDR3 DNA is TGCGCCAGCAGCTTTGAGGGGGAGTCTGAAGGCTACACCTTC.

This chain connects TRBV5-1 to TRBJ2-5, with D maybe TRBD1 (5 bases). Per germline, CDR1 SGHRS and CDR2 YFSETQ. Trimming removed 2 bases at V and 3 bases at J, with 11 bases between. The length of the CDR3 is 14 residues. CDR3 DNA: TGCGCCAGCAGCTTTTGGTCCAGGGAAGAGACCCAGTACTTC. This sequence encodes CASSFWSREETQYF.

This clone has a handful of counts. The V call is TRBV1, the J call TRBJ1-1; the table gives TRBD1 as D, unverified against the DNA. TRBV1 is a documented pseudogene. The CDR3 consists of 18 residues. Here the CDR3 reads CTSPPNGDILVGDTEAFF. The CDR3 nucleotides read TGCACCAGCCCCCCAAACGGGGACATTTTGGTTGGGGACACTGAAGCTTTCTTT.

The CDR3 coding sequence is TGTGCCAGGAACCGGGACAGGGGATCCGGGGAGCTGTTTTTT. Protein product: CARNRDRGSGELFF. This chain connects TRBV30 to TRBJ2-2, with TRBD1 matching over 10 bases. Germline V gives CDR1 GTSNPN, CDR2 SVGIG (reference sequence). The junction had 9 bases not matched to a gene; V was cut back by 8 bases and J by 6 bases. The CDR3 extends over 14 amino acids.

The chain uses TRBV29-1 and TRBJ1-4; 9 bases line up with TRBD1. The junction had 4 bases not matched to a gene; V was cut back by 6 bases and J by 8 bases. Germline loops: CDR1 SQVTM, CDR2 ANQGSEA. The CDR3 extends over 12 amino acids. The CDR3 nucleotides are TGCAGCGTCGGGACAGGGCACGAAAAACTGTTTTTT. It encodes CSVGTGHEKLFF.

This clone is a singleton in its sample. The genes are TRBV7-9 and TRBJ1-2; the D is unclear. The CDR3 loop spans 15 amino acids. Looked up from germline, CDR1 is SEHNR and CDR2 is FQNEAQ (reference sequence). Trimming stripped 5 bases from V and 5 bases from J, with 18 bases between. CDR3 in DNA: TGTGCCAGCAGCCTAAACGGGAGATGGGTTTATGGCTACACCTTC. It encodes CASSLNGRWVYGYTF.

The chain joins TRBV6-5 to TRBJ2-7, with TRBD1 matching over 7 bases. Germline CDR1 is MNHEY and CDR2 is SVGAGI. V was clipped by 6 bases and J by 1 base; unmatched bases: 9. The CDR3 has 15 amino acids. The CDR3 nucleotides read TGTGCCAGCAGACCCTCCGGACAGGCTTCCTACGAGCAGTACTTC. This encodes CASRPSGQASYEQYF.

J is TRBJ2-7 and V is TRBV5-6; 8 bases map to TRBD2. The CDR3 covers 15 residues. Germline loops: CDR1 SGHDT, CDR2 YYEEEE. Trimming took 0 bases from V and 3 from J; bases not matched to a gene: 5. CDR3 bases: TGTGCCAGCAGCTTGGGAGCTAGCGGGCTCTACGAGCAGTACTTC. Translated: CASSLGASGLYEQYF.

The V and J genes are TRBV6-1 and TRBJ1-1; 8 bases line up with TRBD1. The germline V gene has CDR1 MNHNS and CDR2 SASEGT. The ends lost 6 bases at V and 4 bases at J; junction bases unmatched: 10. This CDR3 comprises 15 residues. The chain's CDR3 is CASSPRGLGSTEAFF. The CDR3 region has the DNA TGTGCCAGCAGCCCCAGGGGGCTGGGTAGCACTGAAGCTTTCTTT.

The rearrangement uses TRBV19 and TRBJ2-7; 9 positions match TRBD1. V was pared by 5 bases and J by 3 bases, with 8 bases of the junction left unmatched. The CDR3 spans 15 residues. Germline CDR1 is LNHDA and CDR2 is SQIVND (reference sequence). CDR3 protein: CASSPGTGRDYEQYF. DNA for the CDR3: TGTGCCAGTAGTCCCGGGACAGGGAGGGACTACGAGCAGTACTTC.

The gene calls are TRBV28 and TRBJ2-7; possibly TRBD1 for D (5 bases). The CDR3 extends over 15 amino acids. The germline V gene has CDR1 MDHEN and CDR2 SYDVKM. V was trimmed by 1 base and J by 0 bases, leaving 10 bases between them. In DNA form, the CDR3 reads TGTGCCAGCAGTTTATCCCAGACAGTCTCCTACGAGCAGTACTTC. This sequence encodes CASSLSQTVSYEQYF.

This chain uses TRBV7-9 with TRBJ2-5; 7 positions agree with TRBD2. Germline V gene sequence: CDR1 SEHNR, CDR2 FQNEAQ (reference sequence). The CDR3 sequence is 15 residues long. Losses at the gene ends were 5 bases for V and 5 bases for J; bases not matched to a gene: 11. DNA of the CDR3: TGTGCCAGCAGCCCCACCCGACTAGCCCGCGAGACCCAGTACTTC. Its protein is CASSPTRLARETQYF.

The gene calls are TRBV5-1 and TRBJ2-1, with 14 bases aligning to TRBD2. The CDR3 extends over 16 amino acids. J lost 9 bases, V lost 0 bases, and 5 bases had no gene match. Germline CDR1 is SGHRS and CDR2 is YFSETQ. CDR3 sequence (DNA): TGCGCCAGCAGCTTGGCTCCGGGACTAGCGGGAGTTGAGCAGTTCTTC. It encodes CASSLAPGLAGVEQFF.

The CDR3 spells CAWSLIAGGTYEQYF. Written as DNA, the CDR3 is TGTGCCTGGAGTCTTATAGCGGGGGGAACCTACGAGCAGTACTTC. This rearrangement joins TRBV30 to TRBJ2-5, with 10 nucleotides matching TRBD2. The DNA matches TRBJ2-7 better at its end, which makes the J call doubtful. Germline V gene data show CDR1 as GTSNPN and CDR2 as SVGIG (reference sequence). The CDR3 extends over 15 amino acids.

In DNA, the CDR3 is TGTGCCAGCAGTGAAGCGCGGATTGCCGGGGCCAACGTCCTGACTTTC. As protein: CASSEARIAGANVLTF. The V gene is TRBV2, the J gene TRBJ2-6; D remains unclear. V lost 0 bases and J lost 4, with 10 bases in between. Per the germline V gene, CDR1 is SNHLY and CDR2 is FYNNEI. This CDR3 is built from 16 residues.